Listed below are T cell receptor beta chains from one sample, sequenced in a study of blood T cell repertoires in COVID-19. Sequencing was performed with immunoSEQ multiplex PCR; in TCRdb, only in-frame clones are kept and a portion is missing. This sample yields approximately 220,000 clones, of which around 81% are seen a single time; around 2.7% belongs to the top ten. The sample comprised peripheral blood. Receptors originate from a woman younger than 45 who had recovered from COVID-19. The CDR3 runs from the conserved cysteine through the conserved F or W. A D gene is named only where the DNA matches it firmly. Part of the rows lack a size; the others show once, few, many or a class for expanded clones.

d_call	v_call	j_call	clone_size	cdr3_aa	cdr3_nt
NA	TRBV3-1/TRBV3-2	TRBJ1-3	few	CASSQGAHSGNTIYF	TGTGCCAGCAGCCAAGGTGCTCATAGTGGAAACACCATATATTTT
NA	TRBV10-2	TRBJ1-1	few	CASSERGAQATLNTEAFF	TGCGCCAGCAGTGAACGTGGGGCACAGGCAACGTTGAACACTGAAGCTTTCTTT
NA	TRBV28	TRBJ1-5	NA	CASSLNPGWVNQPQHF	TGTGCCAGCAGTTTGAACCCCGGGTGGGTCAATCAGCCCCAGCATTTT
NA	TRBV3-1/TRBV3-2	TRBJ2-1	NA	CASSQARGPYNEQFF	TGTGCCAGCAGCCAAGCGCGAGGGCCATACAATGAGCAGTTCTTC
NA	TRBV19	TRBJ1-1	many	CASSIFGQGNTEAFF	TGTGCCAGTAGTATATTTGGGCAGGGGAACACTGAAGCTTTCTTT
NA	TRBV7-9	TRBJ2-7	NA	CASSRTTGPPYEQYF	TGTGCCAGCAGCCGTACGACAGGCCCACCCTACGAGCAGTACTTC
NA	TRBV6-2/TRBV6-3	TRBJ1-1	NA	CASSLGQLEAFF	TGTGCCAGCAGTTTGGGACAACTTGAAGCTTTCTTT
TRBD2	TRBV28	TRBJ2-3	NA	CASSAPSGLTDTQYF	TGTGCCAGCAGCGCCCCTAGCGGCCTCACAGATACGCAGTATTTT
NA	TRBV10-3	TRBJ1-1	NA	CAISGAAGGTEAFF	TGTGCCATCAGTGGTGCGGCAGGAGGGACTGAAGCTTTCTTT
TRBD1	TRBV5-1	TRBJ1-6	NA	CASSRGQGDSPLHF	TGCGCCAGCAGTAGGGGTCAGGGGGATTCACCCCTCCACTTT